These 3 T cell receptor beta chains share one sample of origin, sequenced in a study of blood T cells in healthy people across ages. Next came a second PCR, run for about 7 to 12 cycles, which used a sample-barcoded 5' primer along with a J-beta primer mix. In TCRdb, the 5' RACE reads were re-called with MiXCR into one record per CDR3 protein. The sample records under 2 million distinct CDR3 sequences, around 35% being singletons. Sequencing used blood. The receptor source for this set is a young woman in good health.

This sequence joins TRBV5-1 and TRBJ2-1; weak D call: TRBD2 (6 bases). Trimming took 0 bases from V and 6 from J, leaving 19 bases between them. The CDR3 totals 17 residues. Germline values: CDR1 SGHRS, CDR2 YFSETQ. CDR3 region: CASSLEPGPRETNEQFF. Here the CDR3 DNA reads TGCGCCAGCAGCTTGGAACCGGGACCGCGGGAAACCAATGAGCAGTTCTTC.

The chain recombines TRBV2 with TRBJ2-1; 7 bases are a match to TRBD2. CDR1 is SNHLY and CDR2 is FYNNEI in the germline V gene. Unmatched junction bases numbered 10, after V lost 6 bases and J lost 5 bases. The CDR3 sequence is 15 residues long. Here the CDR3 reads CASRAEGGQNNEQFF. DNA of the CDR3: TGTGCCAGCAGGGCTGAGGGAGGGCAGAACAATGAGCAGTTCTTC.

About this clonotype: A much larger clonotype is one base distant, so this may be a read error. This rearrangement joins TRBV7-9 to TRBJ2-1; D remains ambiguous. There are 13 residues in the CDR3. Germline V CDR1 and CDR2: SEHNR, FQNEAQ (reference sequence). The CDR3 DNA reads as TGTGCCGGCAGCCGTACGGACTACAATGAGCAGTTCTTC. It yields the protein CAGSRTDYNEQFF. The variable domain in full, completed from reference TRBV7-9 and TRBJ2-1, reads DTGVSQNPRHKITKRGQNVTFRCDPISEHNRLYWYRQTLGQGPEFLTYFQNEAQLEKSRLLSDRFSAERPKGSFSTLEIQRTEQGDSAMYLCAGSRTDYNEQFFGPGTRLTVL.